The TCR beta chain described here comes from a study of shared clonotypes between healthy human individuals. Sequencing used immunoSEQ multiplex PCR; TCRdb keeps in-frame clones, though not all of them. This sample yields 2 million to 2.5 million clones, of which about 93% are seen a single time; under 2% belongs to the top ten. Only CD45RO-negative cells positively selected for CCR7 counted as naive CD8 cells, so terminally differentiated effector memory CD45RA+ cells were excluded. What was sequenced was naive CD8+ T cells from PBMCs. The clonotype was recovered from a man aged 18 to 29 in good health. Some clones in this sample may be carry-over from other donors' samples.

CDR3: CASSERAFEKLFF. The DNA of the CDR3 is TGTGCCAGCAGTGAACGGGCCTTCGAAAAACTGTTTTTT. The V gene is TRBV25-1, the J gene TRBJ1-4; D not certain. With 2 bases removed from V and 8 bases from J, the gap between germline ends came to 9 bases. The germline V gene has CDR1 MGHDK and CDR2 SYGVNS. The CDR3 is 13 residues long.